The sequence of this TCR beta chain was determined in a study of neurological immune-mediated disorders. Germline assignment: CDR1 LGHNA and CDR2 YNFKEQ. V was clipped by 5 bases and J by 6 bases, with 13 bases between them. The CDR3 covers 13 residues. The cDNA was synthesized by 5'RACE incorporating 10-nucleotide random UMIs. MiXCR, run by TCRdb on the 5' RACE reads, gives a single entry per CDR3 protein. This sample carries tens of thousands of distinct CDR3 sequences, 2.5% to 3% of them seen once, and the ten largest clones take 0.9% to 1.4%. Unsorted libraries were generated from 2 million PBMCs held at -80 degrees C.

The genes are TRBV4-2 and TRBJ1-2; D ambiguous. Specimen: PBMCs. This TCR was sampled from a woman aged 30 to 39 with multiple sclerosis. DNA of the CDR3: TGTGCCAGCAGCTCTCGCGGAGAGGATGGCTACACCTTC. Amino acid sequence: CASSSRGEDGYTF.